Shown below are 17 T cell receptor beta chains from a single sample sequenced in a study of cytomegalovirus exposure and HLA in healthy donors. Vbeta (60) and Jbeta (13) primers were used in the PCR. Assay used: immunoSEQ multiplex PCR; TCRdb lists only in-frame clones, some missing. The sample lists 150,000 to 200,000 clones; 65% to 85% were seen once. The sample was PBMCs. The receptors were sampled from a male donor in good health and CMV-seronegative.

V is TRBV4-2 and J is TRBJ2-7; D is ambiguous. V was shortened by 0 bases and J by 4 bases, with 10 bases between the two germline ends. Germline assignment: CDR1 LGHNA and CDR2 YNFKEQ. The CDR3 totals 14 residues. The CDR3 spells CASSQDHRYYEQYF. CDR3 in DNA: TGTGCCAGCAGCCAAGACCACAGATATTACGAGCAGTACTTC.

This chain connects TRBV18 to TRBJ2-7; D remains ambiguous. The CDR3 has 14 residues. Germline CDR1 KGHSH, CDR2 LQKENI. V was clipped by 2 bases and J by 1 base, with 9 bases between them. This chain's CDR3 is CASSPDSLSYEQYF. The CDR3 DNA reads TGTGCCAGCTCACCAGACTCACTTTCCTACGAGCAGTACTTC.

This sequence joins TRBV30 and TRBJ1-2, with D unresolved. CDR1 GTSNPN and CDR2 SVGIG come from the germline V gene (reference sequence). The germline V and J ends were trimmed by 2 bases and 8 bases, with 6 bases remaining between them. This CDR3 has 10 residues. Written as DNA, the CDR3 is TGTGCCTGGAGTTTCGTAGGCTACACCTTC. Amino acids: CAWSFVGYTF. Full variable domain (remainder filled in from reference TRBV30 and TRBJ1-2): SQTIHQWPATLVQPVGSPLSLECTVEGTSNPNLYWYRQAAGRGLQLLFYSVGIGQISSEVPQNLSASRPQDRQFILSSKKLLLSDSGFYLCAWSFVGYTFGSGTRLTVV.

The genes are TRBV29-1 and TRBJ1-1; a weak D match, TRBD1 (6 bases). Germline V gives CDR1 SQVTM, CDR2 ANQGSEA. This CDR3 has 13 amino acids. The V and J ends lost 7 bases and 1 base respectively, with 13 bases between them. CDR3 sequence reads: CSEGQTPNTEAFF. The CDR3 DNA follows: TGCAGCGAAGGACAGACTCCGAACACTGAAGCTTTCTTT.

CDR3 sequence: CASSPLVDTQYF. The CDR3 DNA follows: TGTGCCAGCAGTCCGTTAGTGGATACGCAGTATTTT. The chain joins TRBV28 to TRBJ2-3; D gene ambiguous. Per germline, CDR1 MDHEN and CDR2 SYDVKM. The CDR3 consists of 12 residues. Trimming cost V 5 bases and J 6 bases, with 9 bases left between them.

This clone has only a few counts. This chain links TRBV4-3 with TRBJ1-4, with a tentative D call TRBD1 (6 bases). This CDR3 has 15 amino acids. Per the germline V gene, CDR1 is LGHNA and CDR2 is YSLEER. V was cut by 4 bases and J by 6 bases, with 15 bases left in between. CDR3 DNA sequence: TGCGCCAGCAGCCTGAACTTGGGGGGGCATGAAAAACTGTTTTTT. This sequence encodes CASSLNLGGHEKLFF.

CDR3 sequence: CASSPGLAGGIDTQYF. In DNA form, the CDR3 reads TGCGCCAGCAGCCCCGGACTAGCGGGGGGTATAGATACGCAGTATTTT. This chain uses TRBV4-3 with TRBJ2-3; the match to TRBD2 covers 14 bases. This CDR3 is built from 16 residues. V lost 4 bases and J lost 5; bases outside the gene matches: 5. Germline V gives CDR1 LGHNA, CDR2 YSLEER.

The V call is TRBV28, the J call TRBJ1-3, with a tentative D call TRBD1 (5 bases). The CDR3 is made up of 16 amino acids. V was clipped by 6 bases and J by 0 bases, with 15 bases between them. Germline values: CDR1 MDHEN, CDR2 SYDVKM. The CDR3 DNA follows: TGTGCCAGCAGGGTCAACAGGCTTAACTCTGGAAACACCATATATTTT. Translation: CASRVNRLNSGNTIYF.

The chain uses TRBV6-5 and TRBJ1-1; TRBD1 aligns across 9 bases. There are 15 residues in the CDR3. The J segment lost 4 bases and the V segment lost 5 bases, leaving 8 bases of the junction unmatched. The germline V gene encodes CDR1 MNHEY and CDR2 SVGAGI. As DNA, the CDR3 is TGTGCCAGCAGTCCTAGAGAGACAGGGGGCACTGAAGCTTTCTTT. This gives the protein CASSPRETGGTEAFF.

The sample holds one count of this clone. This chain uses TRBV7-8 with TRBJ2-7; D is perhaps TRBD1 (6 bases). CDR1 is SGHVS and CDR2 is FQNEAQ in the germline V gene. The ends were cut back, 1 base at V and 4 bases at J, with 14 bases in the middle. The CDR3 is made up of 15 amino acids. The CDR3 DNA sequence: TGTGCCAGCAGCTTAGGTCTAGGGACAAGTTACGAGCAGTACTTC. Translation gives CASSLGLGTSYEQYF.

This chain connects TRBV19 to TRBJ1-5; tentatively, D is TRBD1 (5 bases). V was trimmed by 7 bases and J by 2 bases, leaving 15 bases between them. From germline, CDR1 is LNHDA and CDR2 SQIVND (reference sequence). This CDR3 contains 15 residues. The CDR3 region has the DNA TGTGCCAGTACCTACCGGGGGTTGGGCAATCAGCCCCAGCATTTT. Its protein product is CASTYRGLGNQPQHF.

This clone was observed a single time. The chain carries TRBV18 and TRBJ1-2, with 10 nucleotides matching TRBD1. Looked up from germline, CDR1 is KGHSH and CDR2 is LQKENI. V lost 3 bases to trimming and J lost 6 bases; unmatched junction nucleotides: 1. CDR3 size: 13 residues. CDR3 bases: TGTGCCAGCTCACCGACAGGGGGCGATGGCTACACCTTC. Its protein product is CASSPTGGDGYTF.

This chain connects TRBV19 to TRBJ1-1, with D possibly TRBD1 on 6 matching bases. The CDR3 contains 18 residues. Germline V gives CDR1 LNHDA, CDR2 SQIVND (reference sequence). V dropped 7 bases and J dropped 5 bases, with 29 bases sitting between them. DNA for the CDR3: TGTGCCAGTATTCGCCGCAACAACCAAGGGGACACCCATACTGAAGCTTTCTTT. It translates to CASIRRNNQGDTHTEAFF.

The chain couples TRBV19 to TRBJ2-5, with 11 bases aligning to TRBD2. Germline loops: CDR1 LNHDA, CDR2 SQIVND (reference sequence). The junction had 6 bases not matched to a gene; V was cut back by 4 bases and J by 5 bases. The CDR3 sequence is 15 residues long. CDR3 in amino acids: CASSTGTSGGETQYF. Written as DNA, the CDR3 is TGTGCCAGTAGTACTGGGACTAGCGGAGGGGAGACCCAGTACTTC.

This clone has only a few counts. The V call is TRBV5-5, the J call TRBJ1-1; tentatively, D is TRBD1 (5 bases). This CDR3 is built from 13 residues. The V gene lost 4 bases and the J gene lost 5 bases, with 12 bases spanning the gap. From germline, CDR1 is SGHKS and CDR2 YYEKEE (reference sequence). CDR3 nucleotide sequence: TGTGCCAGCAGCCAGGGTGGGTCTACTGAAGCTTTCTTT. It encodes CASSQGGSTEAFF.

The V gene is TRBV28, the J gene TRBJ2-1; 11 positions agree with TRBD1. Germline trimming cut 6 bases from V and 7 bases from J; bases unmatched to any gene: 8. CDR3 length: 15 residues. The germline CDR1 and CDR2 sequences are MDHEN and SYDVKM. The CDR3 DNA is TGTGCCAGCAGAAGAGGGGACAGGGGGGTAAATGAGCAGTTCTTC. This codes for CASRRGDRGVNEQFF.

The sample holds one count of this clone. This chain links TRBV5-1 with TRBJ2-1; 10 positions match TRBD2. V shed 2 bases and J 7 bases; nucleotides not matched to a gene: 12. Per the germline V gene, CDR1 is SGHRS and CDR2 is YFSETQ. This CDR3 is built from 17 residues. The CDR3 loop is CASSFPRTSGVINEQFF. In nucleotides, the CDR3 is TGCGCCAGCAGCTTTCCCCGAACTAGCGGGGTCATTAATGAGCAGTTCTTC. Looking up the rest from reference TRBV5-1 and TRBJ2-1 gives the full variable domain: KAGVTQTPRYLIKTRGQQVTLSCSPISGHRSVSWYQQTPGQGLQFLFEYFSETQRNKGNFPGRFSGRQFSNSRSEMNVSTLELGDSALYLCASSFPRTSGVINEQFFGPGTRLTVL.